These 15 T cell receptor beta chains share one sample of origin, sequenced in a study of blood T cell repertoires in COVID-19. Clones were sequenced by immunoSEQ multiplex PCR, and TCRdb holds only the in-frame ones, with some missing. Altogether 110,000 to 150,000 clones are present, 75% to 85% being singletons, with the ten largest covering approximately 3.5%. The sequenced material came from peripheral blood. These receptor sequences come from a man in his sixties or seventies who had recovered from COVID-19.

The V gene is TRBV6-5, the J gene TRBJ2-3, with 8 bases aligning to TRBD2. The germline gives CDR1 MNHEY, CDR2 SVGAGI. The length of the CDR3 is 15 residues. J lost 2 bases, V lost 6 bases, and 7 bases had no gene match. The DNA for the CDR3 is TGTGCCAGCAGCCCCGGGACTAGACACACAGATACGCAGTATTTT. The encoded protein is CASSPGTRHTDTQYF.

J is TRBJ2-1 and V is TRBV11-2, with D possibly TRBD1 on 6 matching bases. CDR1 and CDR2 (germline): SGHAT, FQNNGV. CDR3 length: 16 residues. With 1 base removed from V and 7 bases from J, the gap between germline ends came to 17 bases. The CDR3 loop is CASSLASGALTNEQFF. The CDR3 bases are TGTGCCAGCAGCTTAGCGTCAGGGGCTCTTACGAATGAGCAGTTCTTC.

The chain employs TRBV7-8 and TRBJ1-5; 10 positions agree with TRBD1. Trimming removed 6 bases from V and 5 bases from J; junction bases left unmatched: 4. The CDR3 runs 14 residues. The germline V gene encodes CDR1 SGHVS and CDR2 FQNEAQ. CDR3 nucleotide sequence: TGTGCCAGCAGGTCCGGGACAGGGGATCAGCCCCAGCATTTT. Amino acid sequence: CASRSGTGDQPQHF.

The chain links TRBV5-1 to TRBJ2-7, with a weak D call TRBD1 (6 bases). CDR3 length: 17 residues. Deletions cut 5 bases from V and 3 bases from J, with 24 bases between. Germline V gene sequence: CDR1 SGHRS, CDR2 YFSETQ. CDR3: CASSLQGPTGLVYEQYF. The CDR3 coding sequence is TGCGCCAGCAGTCTTCAGGGGCCAACAGGGCTTGTCTACGAGCAGTACTTC.

CDR3 amino acids: CASSSRLAPTDTQYF. The CDR3 region has the DNA TGTGCCAGCAGCTCCCGACTAGCGCCCACAGATACGCAGTATTTT. The chain has TRBV7-9 and TRBJ2-3; 8 bases are a match to TRBD2. CDR3 size: 15 residues. V lost 4 bases to trimming and J lost 2 bases; unmatched junction nucleotides: 5. The germline V gene encodes CDR1 SEHNR and CDR2 FQNEAQ (reference sequence).

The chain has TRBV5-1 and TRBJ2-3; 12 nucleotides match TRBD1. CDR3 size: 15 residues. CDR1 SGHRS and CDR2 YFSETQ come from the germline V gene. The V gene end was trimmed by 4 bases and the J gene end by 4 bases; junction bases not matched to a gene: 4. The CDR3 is CASSAGTGGSDTQYF. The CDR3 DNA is TGCGCCAGCAGCGCCGGGACAGGGGGCTCAGATACGCAGTATTTT.

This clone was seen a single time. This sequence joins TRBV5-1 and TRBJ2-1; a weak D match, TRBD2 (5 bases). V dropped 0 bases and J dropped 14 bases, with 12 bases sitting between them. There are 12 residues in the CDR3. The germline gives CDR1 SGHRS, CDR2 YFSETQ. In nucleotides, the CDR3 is TGCGCCAGCAGCTTGGTCGGAGGCGAGGAGTTCTTC. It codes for CASSLVGGEEFF. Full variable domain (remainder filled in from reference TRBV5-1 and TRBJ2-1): KAGVTQTPRYLIKTRGQQVTLSCSPISGHRSVSWYQQTPGQGLQFLFEYFSETQRNKGNFPGRFSGRQFSNSRSEMNVSTLELGDSALYLCASSLVGGEEFFGPGTRLTVL.

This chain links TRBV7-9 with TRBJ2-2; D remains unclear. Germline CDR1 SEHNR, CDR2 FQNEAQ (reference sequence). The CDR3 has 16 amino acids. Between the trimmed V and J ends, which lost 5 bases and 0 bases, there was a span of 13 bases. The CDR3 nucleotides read TGTGCCAGCAGCCCCGGGTCCGACGCGAACACCGGGGAGCTGTTTTTT. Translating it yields CASSPGSDANTGELFF.

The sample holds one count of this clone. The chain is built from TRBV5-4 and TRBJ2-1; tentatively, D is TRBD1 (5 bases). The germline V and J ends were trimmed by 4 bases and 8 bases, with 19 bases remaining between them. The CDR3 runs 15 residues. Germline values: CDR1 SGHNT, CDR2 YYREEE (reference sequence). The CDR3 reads CASSLDRRAGDEQFF. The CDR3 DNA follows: TGTGCCAGCAGCCTGGATCGCAGGGCCGGTGATGAGCAGTTCTTC.

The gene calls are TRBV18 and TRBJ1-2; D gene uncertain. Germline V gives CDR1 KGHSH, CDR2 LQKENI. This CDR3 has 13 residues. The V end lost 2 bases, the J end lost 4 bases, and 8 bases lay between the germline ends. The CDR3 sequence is CASSPGGSYGYTF. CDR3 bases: TGTGCCAGCTCACCAGGAGGGTCCTATGGCTACACCTTC. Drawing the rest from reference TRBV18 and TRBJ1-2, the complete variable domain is NAGVMQNPRHLVRRRGQEARLRCSPMKGHSHVYWYRQLPEEGLKFMVYLQKENIIDESGMPKERFSAEFPKEGPSILRIQQVVRGDSAAYFCASSPGGSYGYTFGSGTRLTVV.

CDR3 region: CSVEDGAGEETQYF. The CDR3 DNA reads as TGCAGCGTTGAAGACGGGGCGGGGGAAGAGACCCAGTACTTC. The V call is TRBV29-1, the J call TRBJ2-5, with 7 bases that match TRBD2. Per germline, CDR1 SQVTM and CDR2 ANQGSEA. V was pared by 0 bases and J by 3 bases, with 4 bases of the junction left unmatched. CDR3 length equals 14 residues. Variable domain in full (rest from reference TRBV29-1 and TRBJ2-5): SAVISQKPSRDICQRGTSLTIQCQVDSQVTMMFWYRQQPGQSLTLIATANQGSEATYESGFVIDKFPISRPNLTFSTLTVSNMSPEDSSIYLCSVEDGAGEETQYFGPGTRLLVL.

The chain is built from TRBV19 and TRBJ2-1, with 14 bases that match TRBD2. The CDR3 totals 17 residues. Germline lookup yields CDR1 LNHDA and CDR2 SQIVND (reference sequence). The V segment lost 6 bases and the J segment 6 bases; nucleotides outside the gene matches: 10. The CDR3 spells CASSLGTSGSRVNEQFF. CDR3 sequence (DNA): TGTGCCAGTAGCCTAGGGACTAGCGGGAGCAGGGTCAATGAGCAGTTCTTC.

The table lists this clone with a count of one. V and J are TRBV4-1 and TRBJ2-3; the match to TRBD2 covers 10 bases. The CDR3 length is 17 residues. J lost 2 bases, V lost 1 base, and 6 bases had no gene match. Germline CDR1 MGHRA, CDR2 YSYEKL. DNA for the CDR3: TGCGCCAGCAGCCAAGGGGTAGCGGGAGGACTCACAGATACGCAGTATTTT. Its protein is CASSQGVAGGLTDTQYF.

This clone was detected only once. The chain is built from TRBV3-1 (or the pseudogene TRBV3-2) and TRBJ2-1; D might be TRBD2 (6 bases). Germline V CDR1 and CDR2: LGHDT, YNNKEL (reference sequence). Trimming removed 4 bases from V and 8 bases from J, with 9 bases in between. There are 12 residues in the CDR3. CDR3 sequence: CASSRRVDEQFF. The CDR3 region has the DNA TGTGCCAGCAGCCGGAGGGTCGATGAGCAGTTCTTC.

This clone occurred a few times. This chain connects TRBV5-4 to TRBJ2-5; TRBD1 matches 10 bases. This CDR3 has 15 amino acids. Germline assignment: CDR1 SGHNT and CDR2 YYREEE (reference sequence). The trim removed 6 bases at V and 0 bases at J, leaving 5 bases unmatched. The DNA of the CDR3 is TGTGCCAGCACCTTCGGGACAGGGGACCAAGAGACCCAGTACTTC. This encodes CASTFGTGDQETQYF.